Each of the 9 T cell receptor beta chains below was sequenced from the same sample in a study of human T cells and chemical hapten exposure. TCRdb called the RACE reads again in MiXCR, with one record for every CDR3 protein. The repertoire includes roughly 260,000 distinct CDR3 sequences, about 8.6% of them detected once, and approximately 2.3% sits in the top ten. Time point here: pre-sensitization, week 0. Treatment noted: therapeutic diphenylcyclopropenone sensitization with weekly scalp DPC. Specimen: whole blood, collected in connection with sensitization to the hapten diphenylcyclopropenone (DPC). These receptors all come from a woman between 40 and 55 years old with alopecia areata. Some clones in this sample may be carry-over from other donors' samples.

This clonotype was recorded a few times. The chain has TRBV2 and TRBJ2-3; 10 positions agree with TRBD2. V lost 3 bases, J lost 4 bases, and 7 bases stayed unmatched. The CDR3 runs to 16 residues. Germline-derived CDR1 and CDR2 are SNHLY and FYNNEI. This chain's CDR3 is CASSEAGLALSDTQYF. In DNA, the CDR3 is TGTGCCAGCAGTGAGGCGGGACTAGCGCTTTCAGATACGCAGTATTTT.

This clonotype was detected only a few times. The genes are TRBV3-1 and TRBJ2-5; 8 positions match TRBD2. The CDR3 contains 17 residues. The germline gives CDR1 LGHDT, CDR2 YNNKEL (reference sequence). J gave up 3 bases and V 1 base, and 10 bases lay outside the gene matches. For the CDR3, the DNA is TGTGCCAGCAGCCAAGTGGGTGAGTGGACTAGCAAAGAGACCCAGTACTTC. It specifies CASSQVGEWTSKETQYF.

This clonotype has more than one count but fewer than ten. CDR3 coding DNA: TGCAGTGCTAGAGTTCCTAGCGGGAGAGGGACCTACAATGAGCAGTTCTTC. Its translation: CSARVPSGRGTYNEQFF. The chain joins TRBV20-1 to TRBJ2-1; 10 bases align to TRBD2. Trimming removed 1 base from V and 2 bases from J; junction bases left unmatched: 8. This CDR3 has 17 residues. Germline CDR1 DFQATT, CDR2 SNEGSKA (reference sequence).

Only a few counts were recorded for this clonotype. The CDR3 nucleotides are TGCGCCAGCAACCTGGAGTATAACAAGGGAACCACTGAAGCTTTCTTT. Translating it yields CASNLEYNKGTTEAFF. This sequence joins TRBV5-1 and TRBJ1-1; D uncertain. In germline, CDR1 is SGHRS, CDR2 YFSETQ. V lost 6 bases to trimming and J lost 4 bases, with 22 bases between them. The CDR3 runs to 16 residues.

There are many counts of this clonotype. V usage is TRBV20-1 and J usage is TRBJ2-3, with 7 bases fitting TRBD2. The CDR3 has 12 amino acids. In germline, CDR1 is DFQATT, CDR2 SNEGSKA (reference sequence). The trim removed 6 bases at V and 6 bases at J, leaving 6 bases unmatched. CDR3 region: CSAGGGPDTQYF. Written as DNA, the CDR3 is TGCAGTGCCGGGGGAGGGCCGGATACGCAGTATTTT.

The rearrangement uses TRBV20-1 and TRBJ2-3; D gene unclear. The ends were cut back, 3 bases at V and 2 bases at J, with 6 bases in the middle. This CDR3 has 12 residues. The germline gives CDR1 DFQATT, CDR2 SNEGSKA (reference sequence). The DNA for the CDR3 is TGCAGTGCTAGCAGCATCACAGATACGCAGTATTTT. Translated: CSASSITDTQYF.

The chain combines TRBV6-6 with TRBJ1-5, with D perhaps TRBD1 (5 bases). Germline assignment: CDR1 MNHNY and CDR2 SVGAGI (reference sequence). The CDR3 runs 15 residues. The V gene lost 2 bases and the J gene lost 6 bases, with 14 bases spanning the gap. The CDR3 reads CASSYGLGEGQPQHF. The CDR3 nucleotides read TGTGCCAGCAGTTACGGTTTGGGGGAGGGTCAGCCCCAGCATTTT.

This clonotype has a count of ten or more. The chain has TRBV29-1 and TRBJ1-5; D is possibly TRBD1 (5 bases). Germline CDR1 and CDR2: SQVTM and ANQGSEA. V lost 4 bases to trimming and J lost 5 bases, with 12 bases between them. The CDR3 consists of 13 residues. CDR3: CSVGPGRYQPQHF. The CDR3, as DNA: TGCAGCGTTGGGCCGGGGCGGTATCAGCCCCAGCATTTT.

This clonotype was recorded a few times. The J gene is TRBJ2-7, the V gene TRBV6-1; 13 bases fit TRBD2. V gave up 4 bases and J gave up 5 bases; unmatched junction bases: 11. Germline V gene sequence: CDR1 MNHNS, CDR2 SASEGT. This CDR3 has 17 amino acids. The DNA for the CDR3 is TGTGCCAGCAGTGGGCGGACTAGCGGGGGTCTTCCCCACGAGCAGTACTTC. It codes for CASSGRTSGGLPHEQYF.